The T cell receptor (beta chain) described here comes from a study of T cell clones after liver transplantation. TCRbeta sequences of proliferating CFSE-low MLR cells were labeled alloreactive. Pre-transplant recipient cells responded to graft donor PBMCs, splenocytes, lymph-node cells, or third-party PBMCs. Findings of the study overall: These preliminary findings come from unstandardized post-transplant sampling times.

Note on this clone: Its antigen is currently unknown.

CDR3 length equals 14 residues. V dropped 3 bases and J dropped 9 bases, with 12 bases sitting between them. Germline CDR1 ENHRY, CDR2 SYGVKD. The method was immunoSEQ multiplex PCR; TCRdb's version includes in-frame clones alone and lacks a portion of them. The sample yields about 5,800 clones, around 29% seen once. V is TRBV10-3 and J is TRBJ1-6; D is possibly TRBD1 (6 bases). The receptor's source is a human patient who received a liver transplant. The graft donor may account for some of the T cells. Specimen: CD4+ T cells from cultured PBMCs. The CDR3 loop is CAISEVRGGSPLHF. The DNA for the CDR3 is TGTGCCATCAGTGAAGTCAGGGGTGGTTCACCCCTCCACTTT.